These 7 T cell receptor beta chains were sequenced from one sample in a study of shared clonotypes between healthy human individuals (dated by TCRdb to about 2020). Libraries were constructed by the immunoSEQ multiplex PCR assay. TCRdb mirrors the immuneACCESS table, restricted to in-frame sequences. Some clones are absent from its copies; in checked studies, under half trace to an unresolved V gene, and the reason for the others is unknown. The table for this sample lists 1,500,000 or so clones; approximately 98.5% of them were counted only once. 0.3% to 0.45% of the sample lies in the top ten. Input material: naive CD4+ T cells sorted from blood. This specimen's cell subset or site label, interpreted: CD45RA+ positively selected. Source of these receptors: a young man in good health.

This clone appeared a single time. This chain connects TRBV9 to TRBJ2-2, with 11 positions matching TRBD2. The V segment lost 0 bases and the J segment 6 bases; nucleotides outside the gene matches: 4. The CDR3 is made up of 16 amino acids. CDR1 is SGDLS and CDR2 is YYNGEE in the germline V gene. In nucleotides, the CDR3 is TGTGCCAGCAGCGTAGGGAGTAGCGGGAGGGCCGGGGAGCTGTTTTTT. Translating it yields CASSVGSSGRAGELFF.

This chain links TRBV9 with TRBJ2-7; 11 positions match TRBD2. There are 16 residues in the CDR3. The V gene end was trimmed by 4 bases and the J gene end by 7 bases; junction bases not matched to a gene: 13. In germline, CDR1 is SGDLS, CDR2 YYNGEE. This CDR3 is CASSTPLAGVVGEQYF. The CDR3 nucleotides read TGTGCCAGCAGCACCCCACTAGCGGGAGTCGTCGGGGAGCAGTACTTC.

The rearrangement links TRBV5-6 to TRBJ2-3; TRBD1 matches 9 bases. The CDR3 spans 15 residues. Unmatched junction bases numbered 2, after V lost 0 bases and J lost 3 bases. Germline CDR1 SGHDT, CDR2 YYEEEE. This chain's CDR3 is CASSLGTGDTDTQYF. For the CDR3, the DNA is TGTGCCAGCAGCTTGGGGACAGGGGATACAGATACGCAGTATTTT.

The chain couples TRBV5-1 to TRBJ1-2, with TRBD1 as a possible D gene (5 bases). V was shortened by 4 bases and J by 3 bases, with 22 bases between the two germline ends. The CDR3 spans 17 residues. Per the germline V gene, CDR1 is SGHRS and CDR2 is YFSETQ. CDR3 in DNA: TGCGCCAGCAGCCCACGAACCGGGACTAGAAGGGACTATGGCTACACCTTC. It translates to CASSPRTGTRRDYGYTF. Drawing the rest from reference TRBV5-1 and TRBJ1-2, the complete variable domain is KAGVTQTPRYLIKTRGQQVTLSCSPISGHRSVSWYQQTPGQGLQFLFEYFSETQRNKGNFPGRFSGRQFSNSRSEMNVSTLELGDSALYLCASSPRTGTRRDYGYTFGSGTRLTVV.

The chain recombines TRBV20-1 with TRBJ1-2, with TRBD1 as a possible D gene (5 bases). Germline values: CDR1 DFQATT, CDR2 SNEGSKA (reference sequence). This CDR3 has 10 amino acids. Trimming took off 7 bases at V and 7 bases at J, with 10 bases between the two ends. The CDR3 sequence is CSGGSGGYTF. The CDR3 DNA reads as TGCAGTGGGGGGTCTGGTGGCTACACCTTC.

The chain links TRBV28 to TRBJ2-7; a weak D match, TRBD1 (6 bases). In germline, CDR1 is MDHEN, CDR2 SYDVKM. The V and J ends lost 6 bases and 1 base respectively, with 25 bases between them. The length of the CDR3 is 18 residues. CDR3: CASSSPVHRTEPSYEQYF. In DNA, the CDR3 is TGTGCCAGCAGCTCTCCAGTGCACCGGACAGAACCTTCCTACGAGCAGTACTTC.

This sequence joins TRBV30 and TRBJ2-5, with D hard to call. Between the trimmed V and J ends, which lost 0 bases and 4 bases, there was a span of 15 bases. Germline loops: CDR1 GTSNPN, CDR2 SVGIG (reference sequence). The CDR3 covers 15 residues. In nucleotides, the CDR3 is TGTGCCTGGAGTGTAACGCGAAGGGTGGGAGAGACCCAGTACTTC. The encoded protein is CAWSVTRRVGETQYF. The full variable domain, its missing parts supplied by reference TRBV30 and TRBJ2-5, is SQTIHQWPATLVQPVGSPLSLECTVEGTSNPNLYWYRQAAGRGLQLLFYSVGIGQISSEVPQNLSASRPQDRQFILSSKKLLLSDSGFYLCAWSVTRRVGETQYFGPGTRLLVL.